These 3 T cell receptor beta chains came from one sample sequenced in a study of control samples from healthy donors and cancer patients. The assay was immunoSEQ multiplex PCR, and TCRdb's table has in-frame clones only and misses some. The table has some 130,000 clones, roughly 91% seen once; the top ten hold roughly 1.7%. Specimen: PBMCs. The receptor source for this set is a man aged 45 to 65 with head and neck cancer.

The CDR3 region is CASSLYGSGDTQYF. The DNA for the CDR3 is TGTGCCAGCAGCTTATACGGGTCTGGAGATACGCAGTATTTT. J is TRBJ2-3 and V is TRBV13; D unresolved. Germline V gene data show CDR1 as PRHDT and CDR2 as FYEKMQ (reference sequence). V lost 2 bases, J lost 5 bases, and 11 bases lay in between. The CDR3 has 14 amino acids. The variable domain in full, completed from reference TRBV13 and TRBJ2-3, reads AAGVIQSPRHLIKEKRETATLKCYPIPRHDTVYWYQQGPGQDPQFLISFYEKMQSDKGSIPDRFSAQQFSDYHSELNMSSLELGDSALYFCASSLYGSGDTQYFGPGTRLTVL.

This chain connects TRBV5-1 to TRBJ2-3; possibly TRBD1 for D (5 bases). Germline CDR1 is SGHRS and CDR2 is YFSETQ. Trimming removed 5 bases from V and 1 base from J, with 11 bases in between. CDR3 size: 14 residues. DNA of the CDR3: TGCGCCAGCAGTGTGGGGCTCGGCACAGATACGCAGTATTTT. Residues: CASSVGLGTDTQYF.

This sequence joins TRBV5-1 and TRBJ1-1; D uncertain. This CDR3 is built from 14 residues. Germline V gives CDR1 SGHRS, CDR2 YFSETQ. V was cut by 0 bases and J by 2 bases, with 8 bases left in between. The CDR3 is CASSLVQINTEAFF. The CDR3 region has the DNA TGCGCCAGCAGCTTGGTACAGATTAACACTGAAGCTTTCTTT.